This T cell receptor (beta chain) was sequenced in a study of blood T cell repertoires in COVID-19 (TCRdb year 2020). In the study overall: Samples from collaborators originated in the United States, Italy and Spain and spanned both the acute and convalescent phases of COVID-19. The repertoires were released in a freely available public database intended as a resource for research on the immune response to SARS-CoV-2. The dataset comprised deeply sampled blood TCRbeta repertoires from subjects exposed to, actively infected with, or recovered from COVID-19. The samples were drawn from two sources: the first 160 participants of the ongoing ImmuneRACE study, and over 950 subjects contributed by 6 global collaborators. The sample metadata nearly always contained a de-identified subject ID, COVID-19 status, age in years and sex. Where available, HLA class I and class II types were obtained from metadata supplied by the sample provider rather than from assay-based typing. The prospective study material was composed of cDNA or gDNA derived from T cells, B-cell-depleted T cells, or PBMCs.

The paper's findings and limits, for the study overall: How much clinical and demographic metadata was included differed by source and by participant, and the metadata was provided uncurated.

Sequences SGHVS (CDR1) and FQNEAQ (CDR2) are obtained from the germline V gene. From the cysteine up to the phenylalanine, the CDR3 has a length of 15 residues. The kept DNA is CDR3 alone, 45 bases in frame from the first base. Trimming removed 4 bases from V and 4 bases from J; the gene matches leave 6 bases unexplained. The immunoSEQ Assay, a bias-controlled multiplex PCR, was used to amplify TCRbeta CDR3 regions from genomic DNA. Under the source paper's analysis protocol: The number of nucleated cells in each sample was estimated from the amplification of reference gene primers within the assay. To quantify the absolute abundance of each unique TCRbeta CDR3 rearrangement, sequence reads were collapsed and filtered. Productive Simpson clonality was computed per sample as the square root of Simpson's diversity index over productive rearrangements. TCRdb re-hosts the immuneACCESS table, in-frame sequences only. Its copies lack some clones; in the studies checked, an unresolved V gene accounts for under half of them, and the cause for the rest is not known. The V and J calls and clone size come from that table; D and trimming were worked out from the DNA. This sample holds around 370,000 clones; nearly 90% were observed only once. Together, the top ten hold about 6.8% of the sample.

Regarding this clone: This receptor's antigen is unknown. The sample holds no much larger clone one base away, and base qualities are not on file.

Each collaborating institution followed its own protocols to collect whole blood in K2EDTA tubes. Collaborator samples were shipped for TCRbeta analysis as frozen whole blood, isolated PBMCs, or DNA extracted from either sample type. Material: peripheral blood. The chain was built from TRBV7-8 and TRBJ1-2; TRBD1 fits 10 bases in the junction. The source is a man aged 18 to 30 with active or convalescent COVID-19. The nucleotide sequence is given as TGTGCCAGCAGCTGGTCAGGACAGGGGGGCTATGGCTACACCTTC. This is translated as CASSWSGQGGYGYTF.